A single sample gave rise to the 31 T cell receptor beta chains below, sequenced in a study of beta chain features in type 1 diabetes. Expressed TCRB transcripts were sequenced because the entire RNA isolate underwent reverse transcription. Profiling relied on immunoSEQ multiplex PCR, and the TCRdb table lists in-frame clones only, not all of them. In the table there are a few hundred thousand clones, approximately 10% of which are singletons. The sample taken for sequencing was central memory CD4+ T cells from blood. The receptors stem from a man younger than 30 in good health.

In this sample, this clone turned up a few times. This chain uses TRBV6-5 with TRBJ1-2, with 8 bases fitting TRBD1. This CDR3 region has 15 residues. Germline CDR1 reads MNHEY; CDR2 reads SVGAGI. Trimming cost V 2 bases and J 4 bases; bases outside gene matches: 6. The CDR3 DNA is TGTGCCAGCAGTTACCAGCGGACAGGGACCTATGGCTACACCTTC. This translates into CASSYQRTGTYGYTF.

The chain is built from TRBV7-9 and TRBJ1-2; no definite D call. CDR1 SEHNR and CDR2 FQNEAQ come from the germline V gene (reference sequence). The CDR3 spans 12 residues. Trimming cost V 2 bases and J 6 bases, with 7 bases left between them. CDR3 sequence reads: CASSLSFDGYTF. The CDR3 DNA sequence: TGTGCCAGCAGCTTATCGTTTGATGGCTACACCTTC.

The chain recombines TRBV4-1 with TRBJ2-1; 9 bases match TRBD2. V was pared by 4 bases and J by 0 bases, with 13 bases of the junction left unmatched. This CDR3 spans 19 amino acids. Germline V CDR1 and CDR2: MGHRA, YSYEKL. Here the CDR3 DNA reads TGCGCCAGCAGCCCGCTCGTTGTTAGCGGGAGTAGCTCCTACAATGAGCAGTTCTTC. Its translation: CASSPLVVSGSSSYNEQFF.

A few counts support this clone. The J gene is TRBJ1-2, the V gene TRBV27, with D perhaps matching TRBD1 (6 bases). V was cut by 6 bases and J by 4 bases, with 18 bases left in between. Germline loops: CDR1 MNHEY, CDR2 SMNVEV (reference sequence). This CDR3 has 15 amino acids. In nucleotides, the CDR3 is TGTGCCAGCAGCGCGCTACAGGGCAGAGGCTATGGCTACACCTTC. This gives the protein CASSALQGRGYGYTF.

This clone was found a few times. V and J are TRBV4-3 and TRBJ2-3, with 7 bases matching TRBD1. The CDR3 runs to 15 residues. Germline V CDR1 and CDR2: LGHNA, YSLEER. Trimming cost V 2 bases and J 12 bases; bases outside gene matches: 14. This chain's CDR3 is CASSQNQISRTGQYF. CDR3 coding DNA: TGCGCCAGCAGCCAAAACCAAATATCCCGGACAGGCCAGTATTTT.

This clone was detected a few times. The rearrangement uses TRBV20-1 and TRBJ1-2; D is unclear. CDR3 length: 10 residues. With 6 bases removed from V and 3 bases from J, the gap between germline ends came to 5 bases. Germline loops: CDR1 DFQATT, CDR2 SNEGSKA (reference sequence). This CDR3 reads CSAADYGYTF. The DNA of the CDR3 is TGCAGTGCAGCGGACTATGGCTACACCTTC.

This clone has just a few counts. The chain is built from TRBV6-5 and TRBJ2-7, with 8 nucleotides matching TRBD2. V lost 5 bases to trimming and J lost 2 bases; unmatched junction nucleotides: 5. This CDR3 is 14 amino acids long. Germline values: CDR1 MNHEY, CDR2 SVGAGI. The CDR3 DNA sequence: TGTGCCAGCAGTGGGTACGGGAGGGCCTACGAGCAGTACTTC. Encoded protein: CASSGYGRAYEQYF.

In DNA, the CDR3 is TGTGCCAGCAGCTCAGGCCCCATCCAGGAGACCCAGTACTTC. Translating it yields CASSSGPIQETQYF. The J gene is TRBJ2-5, the V gene TRBV5-4; D unresolved. Trimming took 3 bases from V and 5 from J, leaving 14 bases between them. The CDR3 totals 14 residues. Germline-derived CDR1 and CDR2 are SGHNT and YYREEE (reference sequence). Looking up the rest from reference TRBV5-4 and TRBJ2-5 gives the full variable domain: ETGVTQSPTHLIKTRGQQVTLRCSSQSGHNTVSWYQQALGQGPQFIFQYYREEENGRGNFPPRFSGLQFPNYSSELNVNALELDDSALYLCASSSGPIQETQYFGPGTRLLVL.

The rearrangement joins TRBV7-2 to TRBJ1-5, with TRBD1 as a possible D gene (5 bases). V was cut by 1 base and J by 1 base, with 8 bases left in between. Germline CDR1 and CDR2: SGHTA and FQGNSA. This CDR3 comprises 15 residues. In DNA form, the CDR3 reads TGTGCCAGCAGCTTAGTGGGGGTGAGCAATCAGCCCCAGCATTTT. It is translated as CASSLVGVSNQPQHF.

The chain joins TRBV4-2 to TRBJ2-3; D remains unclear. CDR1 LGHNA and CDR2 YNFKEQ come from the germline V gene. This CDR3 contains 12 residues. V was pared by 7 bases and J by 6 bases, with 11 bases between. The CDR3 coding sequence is TGTGCCAGCACCTCGGCGAAGGATACGCAGTATTTT. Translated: CASTSAKDTQYF.

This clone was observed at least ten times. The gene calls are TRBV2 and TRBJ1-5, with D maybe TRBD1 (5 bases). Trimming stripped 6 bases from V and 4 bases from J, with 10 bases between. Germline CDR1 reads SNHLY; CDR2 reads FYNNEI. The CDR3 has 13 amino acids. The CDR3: CASRRQQNQPQHF. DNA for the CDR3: TGTGCCAGCAGGAGACAGCAGAATCAGCCCCAGCATTTT. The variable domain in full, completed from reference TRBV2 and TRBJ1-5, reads EPEVTQTPSHQVTQMGQEVILRCVPISNHLYFYWYRQILGQKVEFLVSFYNNEISEKSEIFDDQFSVERPDGSNFTLKIRSTKLEDSAMYFCASRRQQNQPQHFGDGTRLSIL.

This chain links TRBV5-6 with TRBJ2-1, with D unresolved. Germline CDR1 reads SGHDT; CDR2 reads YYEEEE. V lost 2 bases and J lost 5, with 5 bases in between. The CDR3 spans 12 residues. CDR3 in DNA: TGTGCCAGCAGCTTCGTCCACAATGAGCAGTTCTTC. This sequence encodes CASSFVHNEQFF. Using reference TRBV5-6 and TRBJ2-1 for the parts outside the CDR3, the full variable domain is DAGVTQSPTHLIKTRGQQVTLRCSPKSGHDTVSWYQQALGQGPQFIFQYYEEEERQRGNFPDRFSGHQFPNYSSELNVNALLLGDSALYLCASSFVHNEQFFGPGTRLTVL.

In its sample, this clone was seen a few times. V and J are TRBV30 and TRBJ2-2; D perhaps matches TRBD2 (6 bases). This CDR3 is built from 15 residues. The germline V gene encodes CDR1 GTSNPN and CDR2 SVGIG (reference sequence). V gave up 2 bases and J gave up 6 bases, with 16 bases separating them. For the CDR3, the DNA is TGTGCCTGGAGTACTGGTCCGGGAGTAGCCGGGGAGCTGTTTTTT. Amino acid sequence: CAWSTGPGVAGELFF.

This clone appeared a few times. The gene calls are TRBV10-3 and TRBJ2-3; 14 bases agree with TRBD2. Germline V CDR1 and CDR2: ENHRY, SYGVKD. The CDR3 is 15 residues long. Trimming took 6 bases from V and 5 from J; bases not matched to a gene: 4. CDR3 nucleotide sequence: TGTGCCATCAGCCCCGGGACTAGCGGGAGAGATACGCAGTATTTT. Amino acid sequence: CAISPGTSGRDTQYF.

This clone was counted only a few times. The CDR3 protein is CASSSLGDAADEQYF. The CDR3 region has the DNA TGTGCCAGCAGTTCGCTAGGGGACGCGGCGGACGAGCAGTACTTC. The rearrangement uses TRBV6-6 and TRBJ2-7, with D perhaps TRBD1 or TRBD2 (5 bases each). This CDR3 has 15 residues. V lost 4 bases, J lost 5 bases, and 18 bases lay in between. Germline V gene data show CDR1 as MNHNY and CDR2 as SVGAGI (reference sequence).

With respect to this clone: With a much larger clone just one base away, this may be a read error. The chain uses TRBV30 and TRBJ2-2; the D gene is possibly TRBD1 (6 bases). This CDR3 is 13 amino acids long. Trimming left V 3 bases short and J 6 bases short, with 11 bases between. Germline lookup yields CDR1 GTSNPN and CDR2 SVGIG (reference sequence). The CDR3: CAWRYRAAGELFF. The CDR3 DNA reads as TGTGCCTGGAGGTACAGGGCCGCCGGGGAGCTGTTTTTT.

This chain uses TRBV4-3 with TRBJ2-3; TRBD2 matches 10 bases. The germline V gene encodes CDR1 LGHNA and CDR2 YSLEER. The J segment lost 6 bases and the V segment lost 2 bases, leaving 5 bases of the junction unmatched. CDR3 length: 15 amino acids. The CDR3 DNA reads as TGCGCCAGCAGCCAACTAGCGGGAGATTCCGATACGCAGTATTTT. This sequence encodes CASSQLAGDSDTQYF.

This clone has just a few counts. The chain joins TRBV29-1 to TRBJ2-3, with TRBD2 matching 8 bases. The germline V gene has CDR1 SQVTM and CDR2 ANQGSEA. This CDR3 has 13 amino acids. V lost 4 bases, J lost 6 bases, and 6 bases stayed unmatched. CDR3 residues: CSVASGRSDTQYF. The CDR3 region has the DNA TGCAGCGTTGCCAGCGGGAGATCGGATACGCAGTATTTT.

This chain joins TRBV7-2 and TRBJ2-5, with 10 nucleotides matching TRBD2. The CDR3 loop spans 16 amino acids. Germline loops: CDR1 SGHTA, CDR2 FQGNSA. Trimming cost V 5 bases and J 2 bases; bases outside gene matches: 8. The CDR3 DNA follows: TGTGCCAGCAGCCCACGGACTAGCGGTCTTCAAGAGACCCAGTACTTC. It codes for CASSPRTSGLQETQYF.

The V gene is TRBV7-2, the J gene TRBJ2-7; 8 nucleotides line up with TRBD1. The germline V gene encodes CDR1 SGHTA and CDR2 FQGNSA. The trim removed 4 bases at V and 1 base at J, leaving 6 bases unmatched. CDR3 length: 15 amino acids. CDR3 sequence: CASSSSRDRSYEQYF. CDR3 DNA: TGTGCCAGCAGCTCCTCCCGGGACAGGTCCTACGAGCAGTACTTC.

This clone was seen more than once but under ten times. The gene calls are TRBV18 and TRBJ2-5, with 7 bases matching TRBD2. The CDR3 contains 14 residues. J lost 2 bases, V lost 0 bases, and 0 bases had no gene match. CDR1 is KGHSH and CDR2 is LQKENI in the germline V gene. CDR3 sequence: CASSPPSGQETQYF. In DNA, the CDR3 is TGTGCCAGCTCACCACCTAGCGGGCAAGAGACCCAGTACTTC. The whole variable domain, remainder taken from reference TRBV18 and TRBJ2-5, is NAGVMQNPRHLVRRRGQEARLRCSPMKGHSHVYWYRQLPEEGLKFMVYLQKENIIDESGMPKERFSAEFPKEGPSILRIQQVVRGDSAAYFCASSPPSGQETQYFGPGTRLLVL.

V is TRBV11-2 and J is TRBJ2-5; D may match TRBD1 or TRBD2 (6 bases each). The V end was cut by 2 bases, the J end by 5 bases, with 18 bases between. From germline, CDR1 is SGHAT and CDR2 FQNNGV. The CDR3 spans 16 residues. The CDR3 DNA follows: TGTGCCAGCAGCTTAAGCATGGGGGGCCGGATCGAGACCCAGTACTTC. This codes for CASSLSMGGRIETQYF.

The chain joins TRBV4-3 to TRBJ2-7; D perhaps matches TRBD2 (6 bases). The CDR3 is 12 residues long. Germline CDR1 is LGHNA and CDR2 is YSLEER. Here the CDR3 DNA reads TGCGCAGAACAAACGACAGCGGGCGAGCAGTACTTC. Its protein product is CAEQTTAGEQYF.

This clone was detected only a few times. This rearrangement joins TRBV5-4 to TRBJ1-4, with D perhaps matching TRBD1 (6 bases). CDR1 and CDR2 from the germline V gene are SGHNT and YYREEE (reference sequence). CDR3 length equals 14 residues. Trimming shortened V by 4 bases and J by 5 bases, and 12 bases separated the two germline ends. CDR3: CASSVGGWNEKLFF. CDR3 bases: TGTGCCAGCAGCGTAGGGGGATGGAATGAAAAACTGTTTTTT.

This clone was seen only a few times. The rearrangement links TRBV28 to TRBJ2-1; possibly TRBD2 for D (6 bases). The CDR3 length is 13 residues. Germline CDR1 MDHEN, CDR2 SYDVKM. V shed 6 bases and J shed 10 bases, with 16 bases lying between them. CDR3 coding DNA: TGTGCCAGCAGAAACCCGGGACTCCGAGAGCAGTTCTTC. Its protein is CASRNPGLREQFF.

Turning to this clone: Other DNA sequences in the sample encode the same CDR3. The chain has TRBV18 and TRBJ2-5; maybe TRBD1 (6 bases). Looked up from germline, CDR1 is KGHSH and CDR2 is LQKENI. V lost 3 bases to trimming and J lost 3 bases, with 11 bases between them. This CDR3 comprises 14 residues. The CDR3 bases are TGTGCCAGCTCACCGGGACAACTCAAAGAGACCCAGTACTTC. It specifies CASSPGQLKETQYF.

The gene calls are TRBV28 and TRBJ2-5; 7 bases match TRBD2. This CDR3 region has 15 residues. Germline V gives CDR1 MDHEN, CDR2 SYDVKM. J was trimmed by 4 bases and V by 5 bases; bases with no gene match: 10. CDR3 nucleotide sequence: TGTGCCAGCAGTATAGGTACGGGAGGAGGAGAGACCCAGTACTTC. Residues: CASSIGTGGGETQYF.

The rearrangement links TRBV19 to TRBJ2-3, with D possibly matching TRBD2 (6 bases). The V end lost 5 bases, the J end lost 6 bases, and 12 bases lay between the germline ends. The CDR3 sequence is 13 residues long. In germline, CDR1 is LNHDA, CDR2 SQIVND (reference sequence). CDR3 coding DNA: TGTGCCAGTAGTCCAGGGCGGGGTGATACGCAGTATTTT. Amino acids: CASSPGRGDTQYF.

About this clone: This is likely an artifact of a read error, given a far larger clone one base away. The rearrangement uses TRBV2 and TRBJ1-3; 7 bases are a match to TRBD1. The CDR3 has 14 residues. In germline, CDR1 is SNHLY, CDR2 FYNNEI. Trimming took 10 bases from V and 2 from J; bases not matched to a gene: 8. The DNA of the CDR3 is TGTGCCATCAAAATACAGGGGCCTGGAAACACCATATATTTT. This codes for CAIKIQGPGNTIYF.

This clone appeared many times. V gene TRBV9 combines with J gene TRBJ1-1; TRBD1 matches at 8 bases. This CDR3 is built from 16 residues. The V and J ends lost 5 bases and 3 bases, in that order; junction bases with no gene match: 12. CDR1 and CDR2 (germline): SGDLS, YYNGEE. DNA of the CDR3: TGTGCCAGCAGTAAACGAGTCTCAGGGGGCGACACTGAAGCTTTCTTT. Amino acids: CASSKRVSGGDTEAFF. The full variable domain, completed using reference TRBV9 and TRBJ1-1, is DSGVTQTPKHLITATGQRVTLRCSPRSGDLSVYWYQQSLDQGLQFLIQYYNGEERAKGNILERFSAQQFPDLHSELNLSSLELGDSALYFCASSKRVSGGDTEAFFGQGTRLTVV.

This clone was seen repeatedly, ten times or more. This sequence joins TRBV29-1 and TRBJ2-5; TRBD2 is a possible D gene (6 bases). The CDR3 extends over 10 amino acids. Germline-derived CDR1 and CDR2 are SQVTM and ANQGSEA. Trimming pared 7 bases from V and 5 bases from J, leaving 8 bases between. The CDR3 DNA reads TGCAGCGGTGCGGGGGAGACCCAGTACTTC. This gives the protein CSGAGETQYF.